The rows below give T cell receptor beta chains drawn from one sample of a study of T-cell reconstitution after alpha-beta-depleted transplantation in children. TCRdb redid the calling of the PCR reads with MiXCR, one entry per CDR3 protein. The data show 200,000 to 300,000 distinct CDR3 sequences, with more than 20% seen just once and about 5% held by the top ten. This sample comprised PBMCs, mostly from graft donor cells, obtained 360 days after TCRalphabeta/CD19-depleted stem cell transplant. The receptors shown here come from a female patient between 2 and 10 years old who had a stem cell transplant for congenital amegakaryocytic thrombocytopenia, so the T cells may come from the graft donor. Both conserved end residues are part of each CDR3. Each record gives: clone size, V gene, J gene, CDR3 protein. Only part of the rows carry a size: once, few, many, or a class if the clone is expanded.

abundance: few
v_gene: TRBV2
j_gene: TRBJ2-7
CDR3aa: CASSIDRSYEQYF

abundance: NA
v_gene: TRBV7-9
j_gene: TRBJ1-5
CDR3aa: CASSRGQGLGQPQHF

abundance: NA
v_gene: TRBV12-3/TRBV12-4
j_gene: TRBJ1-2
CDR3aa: CASSFPFGVGPYTF

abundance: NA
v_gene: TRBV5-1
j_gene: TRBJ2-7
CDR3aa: CASSLVQGNSYEQYF

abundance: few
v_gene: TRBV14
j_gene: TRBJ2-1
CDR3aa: CASSQYVGNEQFF

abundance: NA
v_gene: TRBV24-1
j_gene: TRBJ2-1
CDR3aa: CATSDPAGTATHNNEQFF

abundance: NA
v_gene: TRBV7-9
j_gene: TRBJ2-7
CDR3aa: CASSPGQESYEQYF

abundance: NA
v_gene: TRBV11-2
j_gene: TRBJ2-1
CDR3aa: CASSLNGGSGRGAYNEQFF

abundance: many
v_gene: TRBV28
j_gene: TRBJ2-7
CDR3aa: CASSSPLAREASYEQYF

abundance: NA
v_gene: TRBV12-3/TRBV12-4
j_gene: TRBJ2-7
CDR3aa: CASKVSTVGFYEQYF

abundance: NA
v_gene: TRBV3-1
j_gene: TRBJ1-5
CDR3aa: CASSQDFRNQPQHF

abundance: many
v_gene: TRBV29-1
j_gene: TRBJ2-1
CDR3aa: CSVEIGGIEQFF

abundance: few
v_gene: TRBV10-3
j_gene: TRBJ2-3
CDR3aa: CAAASGRAADTQYF

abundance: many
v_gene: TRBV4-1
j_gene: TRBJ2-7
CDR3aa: CASSHPGTGVYEQYF

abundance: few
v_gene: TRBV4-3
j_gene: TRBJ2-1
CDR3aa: CASSQDRGGLTYNEQFF

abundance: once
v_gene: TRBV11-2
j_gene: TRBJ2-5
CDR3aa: CASSAIPLETQYF

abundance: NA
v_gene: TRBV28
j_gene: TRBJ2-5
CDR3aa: CASSSGTPETQYF

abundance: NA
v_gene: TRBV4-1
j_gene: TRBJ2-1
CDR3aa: CASSQGGTHLLNEQFF

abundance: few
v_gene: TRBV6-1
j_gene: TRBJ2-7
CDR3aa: CASSPNIEAEQYF

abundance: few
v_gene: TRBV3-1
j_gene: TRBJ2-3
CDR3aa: CASSLGGRRGDTQYF

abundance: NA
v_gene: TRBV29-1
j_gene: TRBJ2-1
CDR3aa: CSAVGTESYNEQFF

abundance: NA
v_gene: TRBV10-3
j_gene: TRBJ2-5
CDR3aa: CAMIRRDHRETQYF

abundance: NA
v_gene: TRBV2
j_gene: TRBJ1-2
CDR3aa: CASSARQNYGYTF

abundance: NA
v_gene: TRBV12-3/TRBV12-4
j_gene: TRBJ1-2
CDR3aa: CASSFQGRGLRVLTPYGYTF